This is a list of T cell receptor beta chains from one sample in a study of Ad26.COV2.S vaccination and SARS-CoV-2 variants. Method: immunoSEQ multiplex PCR; TCRdb's copy keeps in-frame clones and lacks some. The sample shows approximately 480,000 clones, about 83% of them seen only once. The specimen was peripheral blood, collected in a trial of Ad26.COV2.S vaccine versus placebo. These receptors all come from a person between 18 and 65 years old who received the Ad26.COV2.S COVID-19 vaccine or a placebo. The CDR3 runs from the conserved cysteine through the conserved F or W. Each record gives: clone size, V gene, J gene, D gene, CDR3 protein, CDR3 DNA. The D gene is left open where the match is weak. Clone size is not always given. Where it is, it says once, few, many or a class for expanded clones.

.	TRBV7-9	TRBJ1-4	.	CASSPRDEKLFF	TGTGCCAGCAGCCCTAGGGATGAAAAACTGTTTTTT
.	TRBV7-2	TRBJ1-5	.	CASSLEGRVNQPQHF	TGTGCCAGCAGCTTAGAAGGCAGGGTCAATCAGCCCCAGCATTTT
.	TRBV14	TRBJ2-3	TRBD2	CASSHPGLADTDTQYF	TGTGCCAGCAGCCACCCGGGACTAGCGGACACAGATACGCAGTATTTT
few	TRBV7-9	TRBJ1-6	TRBD1	CASSKRTGSSYNSPLHF	TGTGCCAGCAGCAAAAGGACAGGAAGCTCCTATAATTCACCCCTCCACTTT
few	TRBV10-3	TRBJ1-2	.	CAISEVASGAHYGYTF	TGTGCCATCAGTGAGGTAGCCTCAGGGGCACACTATGGCTACACCTTC
.	TRBV9	TRBJ2-1	TRBD2	CASSVGGLAGNEQFF	TGTGCCAGCAGCGTAGGAGGACTAGCGGGGAATGAGCAGTTCTTC
once	TRBV18	TRBJ1-3	.	CASSPGTGNTIYF	TGTGCCAGCTCACCCGGGACAGGAAACACCATATATTTT
.	TRBV28	TRBJ2-6	.	CASSTAGRGTRSGANVLTF	TGTGCCAGCAGTACCGCAGGTCGCGGGACACGATCTGGGGCCAACGTCCTGACTTTC
.	TRBV2	TRBJ2-1	TRBD2	CASSVWTSAMSSYNEQFF	TGTGCCAGCAGTGTTTGGACTAGCGCTATGAGCTCCTACAATGAGCAGTTCTTC
.	TRBV28	TRBJ2-7	.	CASSPPGLYEQYF	TGTGCCAGCAGTCCCCCCGGGCTCTACGAGCAGTACTTC
.	TRBV10-2	TRBJ2-7	.	CASGGTPHEQYF	TGCGCCAGCGGGGGGACCCCCCACGAGCAGTACTTC
few	TRBV27	TRBJ2-7	TRBD1	CASSRWTGLEQYF	TGTGCCAGCAGTCGCTGGACAGGGCTCGAGCAGTACTTC
.	TRBV9	TRBJ2-2	.	CASSVGVGANTGELFF	TGTGCCAGCAGCGTAGGGGTGGGAGCGAACACCGGGGAGCTGTTTTTT
.	TRBV6-2/TRBV6-3	TRBJ2-3	TRBD1	CASSPPDRVGTDTQYF	TGTGCCAGCAGCCCCCCGGACAGGGTTGGCACAGATACGCAGTATTTT
.	TRBV6-6	TRBJ1-2	TRBD1	CASSRGQEAGYTF	TGTGCCAGCAGTCGGGGACAGGAAGCTGGCTACACCTTC
.	TRBV3-1/TRBV3-2	TRBJ1-6	.	CASSQGTWSPLHF	TGTGCCAGCAGCCAAGGAACTTGGTCACCCCTCCACTTT